The subject of this entry is one TCR beta chain. This specimen includes other DNA sequences encoding the same CDR3. The sample comes from a study of control samples from healthy donors and cancer patients. CDR1 and CDR2 (germline): SNHLY, FYNNEI. V was trimmed by 7 bases and J by 3 bases, leaving 12 bases between them. This CDR3 spans 13 amino acids. The table came from immunoSEQ multiplex PCR; TCRdb's copy has only in-frame clones and leaves some out. The table shows over 75,000 clones, with around four fifths occurring only once. The V call is TRBV2, the J call TRBJ1-2; D remains ambiguous. Sequencing was done on a sample of blood. This receptor was identified in a man aged 25 to 45 in good health. The CDR3 region has the DNA TGTGCCAGCACGGCAGTAACCTACTATGGCTACACCTTC. Translation: CASTAVTYYGYTF.